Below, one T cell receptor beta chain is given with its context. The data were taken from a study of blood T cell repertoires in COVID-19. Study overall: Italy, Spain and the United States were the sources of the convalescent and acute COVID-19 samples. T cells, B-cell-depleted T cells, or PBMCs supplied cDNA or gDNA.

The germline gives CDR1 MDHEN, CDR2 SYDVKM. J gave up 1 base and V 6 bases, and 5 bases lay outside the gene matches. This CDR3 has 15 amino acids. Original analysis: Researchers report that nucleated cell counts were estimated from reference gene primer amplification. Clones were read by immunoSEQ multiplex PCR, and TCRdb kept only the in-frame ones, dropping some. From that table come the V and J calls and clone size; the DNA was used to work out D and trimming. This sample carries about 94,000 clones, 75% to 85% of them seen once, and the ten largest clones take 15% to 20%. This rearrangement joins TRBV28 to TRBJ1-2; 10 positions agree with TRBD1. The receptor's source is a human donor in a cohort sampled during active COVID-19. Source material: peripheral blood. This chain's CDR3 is CASSDRGQFNYGYTF. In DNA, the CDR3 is TGTGCCAGCAGCGACAGGGGGCAGTTTAACTATGGCTACACCTTC.